The entry below gives a single T cell receptor (beta chain) sequence along with its context. The target antigen is unknown. The data originate from a study of regulatory and conventional T cells in RAG deficiency. Regarding the study as a whole: Omenn patients showed >80% Treg-Tconv overlap and shorter CDR3 lengths. In Omenn syndrome, sorted "Tregs" may be peripherally activated cells.

From germline, CDR1 is SGHTA and CDR2 FQGTGA. Trimming stripped 5 bases from V and 9 bases from J, with 13 bases between. CDR3 length: 13 residues. Genomic DNA came from blood conventional CD4+ T cells gated CD25-low CD127-high. Using immunoSEQ multiplex PCR, the repertoire was profiled, and TCRdb retains in-frame clones only, with some absent. The table shows roughly 10,000 clones, with just under 95% occurring only once. Sequencing used CD4+ effector T cells sorted from blood. This clonotype was obtained from a human donor with RAG deficiency presenting as severe combined immunodeficiency. The chain uses TRBV7-3 and TRBJ2-2; D unresolved. The CDR3 here is CASSPLAGRELFF. The CDR3 nucleotides are TGTGCCAGCAGCCCACTGGCCGGAAGGGAGCTGTTTTTT.